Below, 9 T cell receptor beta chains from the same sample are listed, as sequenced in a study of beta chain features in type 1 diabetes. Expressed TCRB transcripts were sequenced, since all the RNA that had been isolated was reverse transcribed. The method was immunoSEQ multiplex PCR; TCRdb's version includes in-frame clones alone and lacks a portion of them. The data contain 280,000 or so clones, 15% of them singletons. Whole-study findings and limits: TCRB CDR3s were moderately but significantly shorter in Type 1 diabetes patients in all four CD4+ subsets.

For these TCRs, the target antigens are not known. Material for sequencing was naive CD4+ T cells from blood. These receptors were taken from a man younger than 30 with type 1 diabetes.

CDR3 in DNA: TGTGCCAGCAGCCGAAGAATGGGACAAAGCTCCTACGAGCAGTACTTC. Amino acid sequence: CASSRRMGQSSYEQYF. V gene TRBV11-2 combines with J gene TRBJ2-7, with a possible D match to TRBD1 (6 bases). Germline V gene data show CDR1 as SGHAT and CDR2 as FQNNGV. V shed 5 bases and J shed 0 bases, with 17 bases lying between them. CDR3 length: 16 residues.

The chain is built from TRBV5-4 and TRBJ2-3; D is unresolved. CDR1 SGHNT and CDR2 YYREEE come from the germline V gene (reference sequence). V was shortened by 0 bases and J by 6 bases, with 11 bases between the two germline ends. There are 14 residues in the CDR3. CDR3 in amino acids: CASSLGARDDTQYF. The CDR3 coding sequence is TGTGCCAGCAGCTTGGGGGCGCGTGATGATACGCAGTATTTT. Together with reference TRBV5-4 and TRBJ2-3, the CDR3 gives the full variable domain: ETGVTQSPTHLIKTRGQQVTLRCSSQSGHNTVSWYQQALGQGPQFIFQYYREEENGRGNFPPRFSGLQFPNYSSELNVNALELDDSALYLCASSLGARDDTQYFGPGTRLTVL.

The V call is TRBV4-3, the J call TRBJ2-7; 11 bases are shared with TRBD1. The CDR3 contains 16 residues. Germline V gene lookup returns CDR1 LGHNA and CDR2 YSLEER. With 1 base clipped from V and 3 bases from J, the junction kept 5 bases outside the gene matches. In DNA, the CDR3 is TGCGCCAGCAGCCAAGGCTTGGGACAGGGGGTCTACGAGCAGTACTTC. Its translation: CASSQGLGQGVYEQYF.

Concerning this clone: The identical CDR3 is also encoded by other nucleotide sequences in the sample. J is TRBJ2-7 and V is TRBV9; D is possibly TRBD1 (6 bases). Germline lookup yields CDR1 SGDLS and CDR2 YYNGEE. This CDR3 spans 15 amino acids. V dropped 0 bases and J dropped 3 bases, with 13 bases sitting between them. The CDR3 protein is CASSVGGQGSYEQYF. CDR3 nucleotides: TGTGCCAGCAGCGTAGGGGGCCAGGGGAGCTACGAGCAGTACTTC.

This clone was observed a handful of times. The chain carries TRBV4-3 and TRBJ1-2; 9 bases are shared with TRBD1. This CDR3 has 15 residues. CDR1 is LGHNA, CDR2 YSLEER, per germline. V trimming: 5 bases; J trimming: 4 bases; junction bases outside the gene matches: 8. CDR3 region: CASSSPGQGTYGYTF. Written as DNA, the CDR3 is TGCGCCAGCAGCTCTCCCGGACAGGGGACCTATGGCTACACCTTC.

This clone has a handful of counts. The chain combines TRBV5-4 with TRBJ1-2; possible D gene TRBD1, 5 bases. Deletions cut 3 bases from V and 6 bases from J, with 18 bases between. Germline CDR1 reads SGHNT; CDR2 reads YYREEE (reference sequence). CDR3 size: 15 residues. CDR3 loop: CASSSWQEGVDGYTF. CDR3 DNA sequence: TGTGCCAGCAGCTCTTGGCAGGAAGGGGTCGATGGCTACACCTTC.

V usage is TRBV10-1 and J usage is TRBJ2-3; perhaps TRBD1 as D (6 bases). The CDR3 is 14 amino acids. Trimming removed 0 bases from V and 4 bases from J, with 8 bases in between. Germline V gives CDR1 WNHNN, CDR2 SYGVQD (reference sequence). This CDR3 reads CASSESAGADTQYF. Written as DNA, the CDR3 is TGCGCCAGCAGTGAGTCGGCAGGGGCAGATACGCAGTATTTT.

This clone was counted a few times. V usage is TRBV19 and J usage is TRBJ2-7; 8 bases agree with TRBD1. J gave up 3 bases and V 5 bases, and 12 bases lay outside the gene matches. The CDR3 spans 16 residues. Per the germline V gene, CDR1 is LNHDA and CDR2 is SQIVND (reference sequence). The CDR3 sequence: CASSLGTGTGVYEQYF. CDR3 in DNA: TGTGCCAGTAGTCTCGGAACCGGGACAGGTGTCTACGAGCAGTACTTC.

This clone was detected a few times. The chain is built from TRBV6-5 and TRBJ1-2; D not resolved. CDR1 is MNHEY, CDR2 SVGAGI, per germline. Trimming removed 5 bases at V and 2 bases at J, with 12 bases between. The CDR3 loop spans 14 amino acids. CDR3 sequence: CASSRGRVNYGYTF. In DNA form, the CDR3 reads TGTGCCAGCAGTCGGGGAAGGGTCAACTATGGCTACACCTTC.